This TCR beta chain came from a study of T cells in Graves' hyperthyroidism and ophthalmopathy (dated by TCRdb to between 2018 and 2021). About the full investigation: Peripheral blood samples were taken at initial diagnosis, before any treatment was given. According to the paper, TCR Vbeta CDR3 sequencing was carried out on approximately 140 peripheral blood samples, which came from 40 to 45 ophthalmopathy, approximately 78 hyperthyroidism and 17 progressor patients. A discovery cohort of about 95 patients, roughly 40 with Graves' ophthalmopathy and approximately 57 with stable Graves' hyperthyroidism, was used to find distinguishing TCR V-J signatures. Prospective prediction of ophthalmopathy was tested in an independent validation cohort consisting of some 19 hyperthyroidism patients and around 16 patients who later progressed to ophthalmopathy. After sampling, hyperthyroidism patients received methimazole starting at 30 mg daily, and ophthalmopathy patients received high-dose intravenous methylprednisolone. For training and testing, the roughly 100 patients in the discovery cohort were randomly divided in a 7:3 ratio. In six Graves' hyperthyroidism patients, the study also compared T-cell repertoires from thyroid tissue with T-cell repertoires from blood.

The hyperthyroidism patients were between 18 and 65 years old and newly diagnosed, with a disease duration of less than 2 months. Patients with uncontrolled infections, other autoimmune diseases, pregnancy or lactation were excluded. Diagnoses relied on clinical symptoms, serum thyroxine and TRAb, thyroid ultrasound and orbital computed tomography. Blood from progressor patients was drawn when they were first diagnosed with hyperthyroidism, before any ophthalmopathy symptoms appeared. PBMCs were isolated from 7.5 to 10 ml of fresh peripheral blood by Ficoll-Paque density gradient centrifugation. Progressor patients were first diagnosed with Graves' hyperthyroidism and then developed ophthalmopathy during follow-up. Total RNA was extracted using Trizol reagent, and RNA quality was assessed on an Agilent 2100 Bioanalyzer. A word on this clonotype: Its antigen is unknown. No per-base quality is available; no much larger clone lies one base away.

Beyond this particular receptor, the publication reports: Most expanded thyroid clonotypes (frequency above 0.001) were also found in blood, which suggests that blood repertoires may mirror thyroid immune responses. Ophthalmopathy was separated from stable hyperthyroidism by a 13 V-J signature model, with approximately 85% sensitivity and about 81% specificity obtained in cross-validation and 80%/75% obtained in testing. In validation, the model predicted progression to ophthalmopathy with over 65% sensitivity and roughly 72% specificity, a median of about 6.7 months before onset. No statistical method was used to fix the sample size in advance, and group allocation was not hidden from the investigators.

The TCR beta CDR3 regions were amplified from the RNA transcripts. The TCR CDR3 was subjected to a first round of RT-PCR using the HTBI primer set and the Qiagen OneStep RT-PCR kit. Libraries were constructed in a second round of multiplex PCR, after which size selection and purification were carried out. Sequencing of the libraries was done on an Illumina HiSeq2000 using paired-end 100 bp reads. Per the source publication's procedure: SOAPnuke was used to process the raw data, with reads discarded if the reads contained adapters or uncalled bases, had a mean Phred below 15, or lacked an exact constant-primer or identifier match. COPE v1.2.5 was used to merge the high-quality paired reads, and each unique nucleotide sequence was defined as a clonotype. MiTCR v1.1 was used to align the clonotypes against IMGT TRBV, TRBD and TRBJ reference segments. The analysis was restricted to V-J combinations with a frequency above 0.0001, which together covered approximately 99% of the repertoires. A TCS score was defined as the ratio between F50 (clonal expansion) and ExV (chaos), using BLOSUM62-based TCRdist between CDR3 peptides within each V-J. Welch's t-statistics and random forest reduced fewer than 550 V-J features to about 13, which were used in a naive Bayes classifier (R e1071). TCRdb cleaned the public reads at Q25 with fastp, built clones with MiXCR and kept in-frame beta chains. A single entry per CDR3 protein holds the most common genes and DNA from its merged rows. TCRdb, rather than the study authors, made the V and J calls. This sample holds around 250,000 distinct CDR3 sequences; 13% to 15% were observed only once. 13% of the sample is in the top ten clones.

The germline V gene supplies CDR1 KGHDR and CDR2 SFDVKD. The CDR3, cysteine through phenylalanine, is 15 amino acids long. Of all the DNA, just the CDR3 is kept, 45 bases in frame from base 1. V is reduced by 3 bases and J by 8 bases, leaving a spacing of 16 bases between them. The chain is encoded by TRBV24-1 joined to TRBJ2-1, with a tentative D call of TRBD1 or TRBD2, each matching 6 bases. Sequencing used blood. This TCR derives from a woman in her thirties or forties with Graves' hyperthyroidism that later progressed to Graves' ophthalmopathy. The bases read TGTGCCACCAGTGATCGGACTATTGAGGGGGATGAGCAGTTCTTC. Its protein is CATSDRTIEGDEQFF.